What follows are 8 T cell receptor beta chains derived from one specimen sequenced in a study of CD8+ T cells in alopecia areata. Once RNA had been extracted, it was reverse transcribed into cDNA to act as the sequencing template. Data came from immunoSEQ multiplex PCR; TCRdb stores just in-frame clones and leaves some out. The table has about 250,000 clones, under 80% seen once. The sample was CD4+ T cells sorted from blood, taken at week 0. These receptors all come from a human donor with alopecia areata.

The chain links TRBV29-1 to TRBJ2-1, with a tentative D call TRBD1 (5 bases). V dropped 1 base and J dropped 15 bases, with 19 bases sitting between them. CDR3 length: 13 residues. In germline, CDR1 is SQVTM, CDR2 ANQGSEA. The CDR3 DNA reads as TGCAGCGTTGAAGTAGTACCCAGGGAAGCTCGGTTCTTC. Its translation: CSVEVVPREARFF.

The chain carries TRBV7-3 and TRBJ2-5; no clear D gene. Germline V CDR1 and CDR2: SGHTA, FQGTGA. The CDR3 consists of 13 residues. Trimming pared 0 bases from V and 2 bases from J, leaving 4 bases between. CDR3 nucleotides: TGTGCCAGCAGCTTAACGTTTCAAGAGACCCAGTACTTC. Amino acids: CASSLTFQETQYF.

The chain is built from TRBV30 and TRBJ2-2, with TRBD1 identical over 7 bases. V lost 5 bases and J lost 5; bases outside the gene matches: 8. From germline, CDR1 is GTSNPN and CDR2 SVGIG (reference sequence). The CDR3 totals 14 residues. CDR3 amino acids: CAWEQGRGTGELFF. DNA of the CDR3: TGTGCCTGGGAACAGGGGCGCGGGACCGGGGAGCTGTTTTTT.

The V and J genes are TRBV29-1 and TRBJ1-1; the D gene is possibly TRBD1 (5 bases). This CDR3 region has 13 residues. Germline CDR1 reads SQVTM; CDR2 reads ANQGSEA. V was trimmed by 6 bases and J by 0 bases, leaving 11 bases between them. CDR3 DNA sequence: TGCAGCGTGGGACCACAGGTGAACACTGAAGCTTTCTTT. As protein: CSVGPQVNTEAFF. Drawing the rest from reference TRBV29-1 and TRBJ1-1, the complete variable domain is SAVISQKPSRDICQRGTSLTIQCQVDSQVTMMFWYRQQPGQSLTLIATANQGSEATYESGFVIDKFPISRPNLTFSTLTVSNMSPEDSSIYLCSVGPQVNTEAFFGQGTRLTVV.

The genes are TRBV7-2 and TRBJ2-5; possible D gene TRBD1, 5 bases. There are 13 residues in the CDR3. Germline V lookup: CDR1 SGHTA, CDR2 FQGNSA. V lost 3 bases, J lost 3 bases, and 8 bases lay in between. CDR3 protein: CASSFDSEETQYF. The CDR3 DNA reads as TGTGCCAGCAGCTTCGACAGTGAAGAGACCCAGTACTTC. Combining the CDR3 with reference TRBV7-2 and TRBJ2-5 gives the whole variable domain GAGVSQSPSNKVTEKGKDVELRCDPISGHTALYWYRQSLGQGLEFLIYFQGNSAPDKSGLPSDRFSAERTGGSVSTLTIQRTQQEDSAVYLCASSFDSEETQYFGPGTRLLVL.

This clone showed up many times. This chain connects TRBV5-1 to TRBJ1-2; D unresolved. CDR1 is SGHRS, CDR2 YFSETQ, per germline. Trimming left V 0 bases short and J 0 bases short, with 12 bases between. The CDR3 runs to 16 residues. DNA of the CDR3: TGCGCCAGCAGCTTGGACGGCCGATCCACTAACTATGGCTACACCTTC. Its translation: CASSLDGRSTNYGYTF.

This sequence joins TRBV5-1 and TRBJ1-2; 9 positions match TRBD1. The ends lost 1 base at V and 4 bases at J; junction bases unmatched: 2. Germline assignment: CDR1 SGHRS and CDR2 YFSETQ. This CDR3 is 14 amino acids long. The CDR3 here is CASSLTGGTYGYTF. DNA for the CDR3: TGCGCCAGCAGCTTGACAGGGGGCACCTATGGCTACACCTTC.

This clone was observed once. The chain is built from TRBV5-1 and TRBJ1-1; D not resolved. Looked up from germline, CDR1 is SGHRS and CDR2 is YFSETQ. V lost 4 bases to trimming and J lost 2 bases, with 15 bases between them. The CDR3 is 15 residues long. The CDR3 coding sequence is TGCGCCAGCAGCCGCCTGGAGGGAACAAACACTGAAGCTTTCTTT. It translates to CASSRLEGTNTEAFF.